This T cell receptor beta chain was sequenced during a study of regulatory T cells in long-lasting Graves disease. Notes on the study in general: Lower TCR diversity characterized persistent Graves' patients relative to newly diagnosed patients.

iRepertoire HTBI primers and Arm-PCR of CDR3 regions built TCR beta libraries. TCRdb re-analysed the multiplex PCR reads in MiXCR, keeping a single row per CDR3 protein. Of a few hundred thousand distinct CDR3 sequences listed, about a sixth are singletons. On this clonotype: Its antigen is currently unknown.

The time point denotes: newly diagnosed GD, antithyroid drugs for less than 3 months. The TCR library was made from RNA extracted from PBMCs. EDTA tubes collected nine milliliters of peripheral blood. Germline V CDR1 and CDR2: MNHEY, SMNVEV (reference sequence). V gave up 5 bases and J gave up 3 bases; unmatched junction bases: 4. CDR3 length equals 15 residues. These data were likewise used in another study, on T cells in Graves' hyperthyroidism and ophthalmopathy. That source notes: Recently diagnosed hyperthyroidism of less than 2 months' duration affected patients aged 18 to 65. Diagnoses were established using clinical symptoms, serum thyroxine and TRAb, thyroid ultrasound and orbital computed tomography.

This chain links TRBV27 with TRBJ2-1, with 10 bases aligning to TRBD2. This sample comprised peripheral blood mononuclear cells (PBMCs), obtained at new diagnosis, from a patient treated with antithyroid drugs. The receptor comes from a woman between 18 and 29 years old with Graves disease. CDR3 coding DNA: TGTGCCAGCAGTACCAAGCGGGAGGGCTACAATGAGCAGTTCTTC. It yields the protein CASSTKREGYNEQFF.